These 27 T cell receptor beta chains originate from one sample sequenced in a study of T cells after posttransplantation cyclophosphamide. Profiling relied on immunoSEQ multiplex PCR, and the TCRdb table lists in-frame clones only, not all of them. This sample has about 24,000 clones, each found more than once. Sequenced input: PBMCs. The receptors here all came from a woman aged 55-69 years in good health, CMV-negative, and a related stem cell transplant donor.

The chain combines TRBV27 with TRBJ1-5, with a tentative D call TRBD1 (5 bases). Trimming stripped 5 bases from V and 9 bases from J, with 14 bases between. The CDR3 totals 13 residues. Germline CDR1 MNHEY, CDR2 SMNVEV (reference sequence). The CDR3 loop is CASSRGRSRPQHF. CDR3 nucleotides: TGTGCCAGCAGTAGGGGCCGATCACGGCCCCAGCATTTT.

This clone occurred a few times. The CDR3 DNA reads as TGTGCCAGCAGCGCCGTAATTGCGGCGGGAGGGCCGAATGAGCAGTTCTTC. This translates into CASSAVIAAGGPNEQFF. The V call is TRBV7-6, the J call TRBJ2-1; 9 nucleotides line up with TRBD2. CDR1 SGHVS and CDR2 FNYEAQ come from the germline V gene. There are 17 residues in the CDR3. Trimming removed 5 bases from V and 7 bases from J; junction bases left unmatched: 15.

This clone was seen at least ten times. The genes are TRBV18 and TRBJ1-2; no firm D call. V lost 6 bases to trimming and J lost 0 bases, with 17 bases between them. The CDR3 extends over 16 amino acids. Germline V CDR1 and CDR2: KGHSH, LQKENI. Here the CDR3 DNA reads TGTGCCAGCTCCCCCTCGAAGGCCGGGGCTAACTATGGCTACACCTTC. This codes for CASSPSKAGANYGYTF.

The table lists this clone with many counts. The genes are TRBV19 and TRBJ2-3; D possibly corresponds to TRBD1 (5 bases). Germline V gives CDR1 LNHDA, CDR2 SQIVND (reference sequence). V lost 5 bases and J 4 bases, leaving 7 bases between the germline ends. The CDR3 is made up of 12 amino acids. CDR3 nucleotides: TGTGCCAGTAGTGAACAGGCAGATACGCAGTATTTT. It yields the protein CASSEQADTQYF.

This clone was detected ten times or more. This sequence joins TRBV9 and TRBJ2-2; 11 nucleotides line up with TRBD2. CDR3 length equals 15 residues. From germline, CDR1 is SGDLS and CDR2 YYNGEE. Trimming at V came to 4 bases and at J to 3 bases, leaving 2 bases not matched to a gene. The CDR3 protein is CASSLTSGDTGELFF. The CDR3 DNA sequence: TGTGCCAGCAGCTTGACTAGCGGGGACACCGGGGAGCTGTTTTTT.

This clone showed up many times. The chain uses TRBV14 and TRBJ2-7; 8 positions agree with TRBD1. The ends lost 4 bases at V and 3 bases at J; junction bases unmatched: 8. The CDR3 is 15 amino acids. Germline V gene sequence: CDR1 SGHDN, CDR2 FVKESK. Written as DNA, the CDR3 is TGTGCCAGCAGCCGGATCTTCGACAGGGGCTACGAGCAGTACTTC. This encodes CASSRIFDRGYEQYF.

This clone was seen many times. The chain joins TRBV7-2 to TRBJ2-7; 9 nucleotides match TRBD1. The CDR3 is 15 residues long. CDR1 is SGHTA, CDR2 FQGNSA, per germline. Trimming at V came to 2 bases and at J to 5 bases, leaving 7 bases not matched to a gene. The CDR3 protein is CASSLQATGGNEQYF. The DNA of the CDR3 is TGTGCCAGCAGCTTACAAGCGACAGGGGGTAACGAGCAGTACTTC. The full variable domain, completed using reference TRBV7-2 and TRBJ2-7, is GAGVSQSPSNKVTEKGKDVELRCDPISGHTALYWYRQSLGQGLEFLIYFQGNSAPDKSGLPSDRFSAERTGGSVSTLTIQRTQQEDSAVYLCASSLQATGGNEQYFGPGTRLTVT.

In its sample, this clone was seen many times. The rearrangement joins TRBV2 to TRBJ2-2; D is possibly TRBD2 (5 bases). CDR1 is SNHLY and CDR2 is FYNNEI in the germline V gene. Trimming took 3 bases from V and 4 from J, leaving 12 bases between them. CDR3 size: 15 residues. In nucleotides, the CDR3 is TGTGCCAGCAGTGAGGCGGGTCTCATCACCGGGGAGCTGTTTTTT. Protein sequence: CASSEAGLITGELFF.

This clone was observed a few times. The rearrangement uses TRBV15 and TRBJ2-3; 8 bases align to TRBD1. V was pared by 9 bases and J by 0 bases, with 5 bases of the junction left unmatched. Germline values: CDR1 LNHNV, CDR2 YYDKDF (reference sequence). The CDR3 has 14 amino acids. This chain's CDR3 is CATGTGGSTDTQYF. As DNA, the CDR3 is TGTGCCACTGGAACAGGGGGGAGCACAGATACGCAGTATTTT.

This clone has at least ten counts. The gene calls are TRBV4-1 and TRBJ1-2; D is undetermined. Germline CDR1 and CDR2: MGHRA and YSYEKL. The CDR3 length is 13 residues. Trimming took 1 base from V and 8 from J, leaving 11 bases between them. CDR3: CASSQGRGEGYTF. CDR3 sequence (DNA): TGCGCCAGCAGCCAAGGGCGGGGTGAAGGCTACACCTTC.

CDR3 sequence (DNA): TGTGCCAGCAGCGCTCCAGGACAGTATAACTATGGCTACACCTTC. Residues: CASSAPGQYNYGYTF. The chain employs TRBV9 and TRBJ1-2, with D perhaps TRBD1 (6 bases). The CDR3 has 15 residues. Between the trimmed V and J ends, which lost 3 bases and 1 base, there was a span of 13 bases. Per germline, CDR1 SGDLS and CDR2 YYNGEE.

The sample holds many counts of this clone. The chain couples TRBV7-2 to TRBJ2-1, with D possibly TRBD1 on 5 matching bases. Germline CDR1 and CDR2: SGHTA and FQGNSA. V was pared by 2 bases and J by 10 bases, with 9 bases between. The CDR3 covers 12 residues. CDR3 amino acids: CASSLKTVEQFF. CDR3 nucleotide sequence: TGTGCCAGCAGCTTAAAGACAGTAGAGCAGTTCTTC.

At least ten counts were recorded for this clone. The chain employs TRBV5-5 and TRBJ1-1; D is uncertain. Germline V gene lookup returns CDR1 SGHKS and CDR2 YYEKEE (reference sequence). V lost 4 bases to trimming and J lost 1 base, with 14 bases between them. The CDR3 loop spans 15 amino acids. DNA for the CDR3: TGTGCCAGCAGCCCGGGTCCCCCGGGGAACACTGAAGCTTTCTTT. Amino acids: CASSPGPPGNTEAFF.

This clone was picked up many times. The rearrangement joins TRBV18 to TRBJ2-1; D remains unclear. CDR1 is KGHSH and CDR2 is LQKENI in the germline V gene. With 1 base removed from V and 0 bases from J, the gap between germline ends came to 7 bases. There are 15 residues in the CDR3. The CDR3 coding sequence is TGTGCCAGCTCACCACTGTCGGGCTCCTACAATGAGCAGTTCTTC. Its protein product is CASSPLSGSYNEQFF. Filled out from reference TRBV18 and TRBJ2-1, the complete variable domain reads NAGVMQNPRHLVRRRGQEARLRCSPMKGHSHVYWYRQLPEEGLKFMVYLQKENIIDESGMPKERFSAEFPKEGPSILRIQQVVRGDSAAYFCASSPLSGSYNEQFFGPGTRLTVL.

This clone was found many times. The junction shows a germline mismatch at one end, possibly a read error. J is TRBJ2-1 and V is TRBV7-7; a possible D gene is TRBD2 (5 bases). CDR3 length: 15 residues. CDR1 and CDR2 (germline): SSHAT, FNYEAQ (reference sequence). The CDR3 sequence: CASSLAPGPGNEQFF. CDR3 nucleotide sequence: TGTGCTAGCAGCTTAGCGCCAGGCCCTGGGAATGAGCAGTTCTTC.

This clone was observed a few times. The chain combines TRBV29-1 with TRBJ1-2; 8 nucleotides match TRBD1. Trimming took 3 bases from V and 3 from J; bases not matched to a gene: 6. The CDR3 covers 14 residues. CDR1 is SQVTM, CDR2 ANQGSEA, per germline. The CDR3 region is CSVDPDREDYGYTF. As DNA, the CDR3 is TGCAGCGTTGACCCGGACAGGGAGGACTATGGCTACACCTTC.

The sample holds many counts of this clone. This chain links TRBV4-3 with TRBJ1-1, with D hard to call. The V and J ends lost 4 bases and 3 bases respectively, with 15 bases between them. This CDR3 has 15 amino acids. Germline loops: CDR1 LGHNA, CDR2 YSLEER. This CDR3 is CASSRRGYSDTEAFF. The CDR3, as DNA: TGCGCCAGCAGCCGCCGAGGCTACTCAGACACTGAAGCTTTCTTT.

This clone was counted at least ten times. The V and J genes are TRBV7-3 and TRBJ2-1; D may be TRBD1 (6 bases). Germline V gives CDR1 SGHTA, CDR2 FQGTGA. Trimming stripped 5 bases from V and 6 bases from J, with 11 bases between. This CDR3 region has 13 residues. The CDR3: CASSAQGGNEQFF. The CDR3 DNA is TGTGCCAGCAGCGCCCAAGGGGGCAATGAGCAGTTCTTC.

This clone was detected many times. The chain carries TRBV11-1 and TRBJ2-7, with 9 bases matching TRBD1. Germline-derived CDR1 and CDR2 are SGHAT and FQDESV (reference sequence). V lost 5 bases, J lost 4 bases, and 6 bases stayed unmatched. This CDR3 is built from 14 residues. The CDR3 sequence: CASSVTGGHYEQYF. CDR3 coding DNA: TGTGCCAGCAGCGTAACAGGGGGCCATTACGAGCAGTACTTC.

A note on this clone: A much more abundant neighbour one base away suggests this may be a read error. This same CDR3 is encoded by further DNA sequences in the sample. The rearrangement links TRBV14 to TRBJ2-1, with a weak D call TRBD2 (7 bases). Trimming cost V 6 bases and J 13 bases, with 19 bases left between them. Germline V gives CDR1 SGHDN, CDR2 FVKESK. CDR3 length: 13 amino acids. The DNA of the CDR3 is TGTGCCAGCAGTCACAACAGGGAGGGACGTCAGTTCTTC. Its translation: CASSHNREGRQFF.

At least ten counts were recorded for this clone. The rearrangement uses TRBV5-6 and TRBJ2-2, with D possibly being TRBD1 (5 bases). The CDR3 covers 17 residues. Germline CDR1 is SGHDT and CDR2 is YYEEEE. V lost 3 bases to trimming and J lost 0 bases, with 15 bases between them. The CDR3 here is CASSSPLTDTNTGELFF. Here the CDR3 DNA reads TGTGCCAGCAGCTCCCCCCTGACGGACACGAACACCGGGGAGCTGTTTTTT.

This clone was recorded many times. CDR3 protein: CASSYRLAGDHEQYF. The CDR3, as DNA: TGTGCCAGCAGTTACAGGCTAGCGGGAGACCACGAGCAGTACTTC. The J gene is TRBJ2-7, the V gene TRBV6-5; 10 bases map to TRBD2. This CDR3 region has 15 residues. J lost 5 bases, V lost 2 bases, and 6 bases had no gene match. Germline lookup yields CDR1 MNHEY and CDR2 SVGAGI.

This clone showed up just a few times. J is TRBJ1-2 and V is TRBV6-1; D gene uncertain. V lost 7 bases and J lost 1, with 7 bases in between. This CDR3 comprises 12 residues. CDR1 and CDR2 from the germline V gene are MNHNS and SASEGT. The CDR3 DNA reads as TGTGCCAGCAAAGGGAGTAACTATGGCTACACCTTC. Its protein is CASKGSNYGYTF.

Ten or more counts support this clone. J is TRBJ1-2 and V is TRBV6-1; 9 positions match TRBD1. The J segment lost 8 bases and the V segment lost 2 bases, leaving 9 bases of the junction unmatched. Looked up from germline, CDR1 is MNHNS and CDR2 is SASEGT. The CDR3 spans 15 residues. The CDR3 DNA reads TGTGCCAGCAGTGAATCAATGGGACAGGGTGGCGGCTACACCTTC. Translation: CASSESMGQGGGYTF.

This clone was counted ten times or more. The V call is TRBV19, the J call TRBJ2-1; D perhaps matches TRBD1 (6 bases). V lost 4 bases to trimming and J lost 4 bases, with 14 bases between them. The CDR3 loop spans 15 amino acids. Germline CDR1 and CDR2: LNHDA and SQIVND (reference sequence). The CDR3 here is CASSTQGNPYNEQFF. DNA of the CDR3: TGTGCCAGTAGTACACAGGGCAACCCTTACAATGAGCAGTTCTTC.

This clone was seen many times. The chain couples TRBV6-1 to TRBJ2-2; TRBD2 matches at 11 bases. This CDR3 is built from 18 residues. Germline CDR1 and CDR2: MNHNS and SASEGT. With V trimmed by 4 bases and J by 4 bases, 11 bases remained unmatched. The CDR3 sequence is CASSVTRLAGSGTGELFF. The CDR3 DNA is TGTGCCAGCAGTGTAACGAGACTAGCGGGGTCGGGCACCGGGGAGCTGTTTTTT.

This clone showed up many times. The V call is TRBV7-3, the J call TRBJ2-2; 16 positions match TRBD2. Germline V gene sequence: CDR1 SGHTA, CDR2 FQGTGA. This CDR3 comprises 19 residues. The ends lost 5 bases at V and 4 bases at J; junction bases unmatched: 10. The DNA of the CDR3 is TGTGCCAGCAGCCTCCACTCGGGACTAGCGGGAGGGGGCACCGGGGAGCTGTTTTTT. It codes for CASSLHSGLAGGGTGELFF.